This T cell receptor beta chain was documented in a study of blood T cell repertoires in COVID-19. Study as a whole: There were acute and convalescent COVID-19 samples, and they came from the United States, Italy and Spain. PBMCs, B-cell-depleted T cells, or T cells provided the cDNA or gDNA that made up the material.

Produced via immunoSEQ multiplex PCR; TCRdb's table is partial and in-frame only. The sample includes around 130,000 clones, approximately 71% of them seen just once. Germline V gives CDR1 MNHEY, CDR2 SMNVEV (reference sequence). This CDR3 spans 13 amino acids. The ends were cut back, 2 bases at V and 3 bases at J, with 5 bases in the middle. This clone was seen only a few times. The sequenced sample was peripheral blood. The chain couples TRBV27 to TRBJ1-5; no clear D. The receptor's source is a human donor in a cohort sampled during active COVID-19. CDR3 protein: CASSLQANQPQHF. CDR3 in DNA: TGTGCCAGCAGTTTACAGGCCAATCAGCCCCAGCATTTT.